Listed here are 8 T cell receptor beta chains from one sample, sequenced in a study of regulatory T cells in long-lasting Graves disease. As for time point: persistent/refractory GD, antithyroid drugs over 5 years with positive TRAb. Extracted PBMC RNA gave rise to the TCR library. Building of the TCR beta libraries involved iRepertoire HTBI primers and Arm-PCR of CDR3 regions. TCRdb used MiXCR to reprocess the multiplex PCR reads, holding one entry per CDR3 protein. The repertoire consists of 300,000 to 350,000 distinct CDR3 sequences, with 15% to 20% occurring once and the leading ten covering around 30%. The source was peripheral blood mononuclear cells (PBMCs), collected when the disease was refractory, from a patient treated with antithyroid drugs. The receptors were gathered from a female donor with Graves disease.

This clonotype was seen ten or more times. The V gene is TRBV28, the J gene TRBJ2-7; 7 bases agree with TRBD1. The CDR3 consists of 13 residues. J was trimmed by 2 bases and V by 7 bases; bases with no gene match: 5. CDR1 and CDR2 from the germline V gene are MDHEN and SYDVKM. The chain's CDR3 is CASNNQGAYEQYF. The CDR3 DNA is TGTGCCAGCAACAACCAGGGGGCCTACGAGCAGTACTTC.

This clonotype was detected ten times or more. The CDR3 bases are TGCGCCAGCAGCTCAACCCCGACTTCTGAAAAACTGTTTTTT. This gives the protein CASSSTPTSEKLFF. This chain links TRBV5-1 with TRBJ1-4; D gene unclear. Germline V gene data show CDR1 as SGHRS and CDR2 as YFSETQ. V lost 3 bases, J lost 7 bases, and 13 bases lay in between. The CDR3 is made up of 14 amino acids. The complete variable domain, with remaining parts taken from reference TRBV5-1 and TRBJ1-4, reads KAGVTQTPRYLIKTRGQQVTLSCSPISGHRSVSWYQQTPGQGLQFLFEYFSETQRNKGNFPGRFSGRQFSNSRSEMNVSTLELGDSALYLCASSSTPTSEKLFFGSGTQLSVL.

This clonotype was seen repeatedly, ten times or more. The chain couples TRBV10-1 to TRBJ1-4, with a tentative D call TRBD1 (5 bases). This CDR3 is built from 15 residues. V was cut by 5 bases and J by 0 bases, with 10 bases left in between. Germline values: CDR1 WNHNN, CDR2 SYGVQD (reference sequence). CDR3 in amino acids: CASSRGDSTNEKLFF. The CDR3 DNA reads as TGCGCCAGCAGTAGAGGGGATTCAACTAATGAAAAACTGTTTTTT.

There are many counts of this clonotype. This chain links TRBV28 with TRBJ2-5, with no clear D. The germline V gene encodes CDR1 MDHEN and CDR2 SYDVKM. Trimming cost V 7 bases and J 5 bases, with 17 bases left between them. This CDR3 has 14 residues. CDR3 nucleotide sequence: TGTGCCAGCAACGAGTTCCTACGTGGGGAGACCCAGTACTTC. This translates into CASNEFLRGETQYF. Full variable domain (missing parts from reference TRBV28 and TRBJ2-5): DVKVTQSSRYLVKRTGEKVFLECVQDMDHENMFWYRQDPGLGLRLIYFSYDVKMKEKGDIPEGYSVSREKKERFSLILESASTNQTSMYLCASNEFLRGETQYFGPGTRLLVL.

This clonotype occurred many times. The V and J genes are TRBV7-3 and TRBJ2-7; possible D gene TRBD1, 6 bases. Germline values: CDR1 SGHTA, CDR2 FQGTGA. There are 14 residues in the CDR3. The ends were cut back, 1 base at V and 6 bases at J, with 13 bases in the middle. CDR3 amino acids: CASSLNQGIGEQYF. CDR3 sequence (DNA): TGTGCCAGCAGCTTAAATCAGGGGATCGGCGAGCAGTACTTC.

This clonotype was counted only a few times. This rearrangement joins TRBV11-1 to TRBJ2-2; D is uncertain. The CDR3 consists of 14 residues. CDR1 is SGHAT, CDR2 FQDESV, per germline (reference sequence). V was trimmed by 1 base and J by 3 bases, leaving 6 bases between them. The CDR3 here is CASSLGGHTGELFF. The CDR3 coding sequence is TGTGCCAGCAGCTTAGGAGGTCACACCGGGGAGCTGTTTTTT.

This clonotype was counted a few times. J is TRBJ2-7 and V is TRBV30; the match to TRBD2 covers 8 bases. This CDR3 spans 15 amino acids. Per germline, CDR1 GTSNPN and CDR2 SVGIG (reference sequence). J lost 3 bases, V lost 3 bases, and 10 bases had no gene match. The CDR3 reads CAWRMAGGPFYEQYF. CDR3 DNA: TGTGCCTGGAGGATGGCGGGAGGACCGTTCTACGAGCAGTACTTC.

To note about this clonotype: This likely traces to a read error, being one base from a far larger clone. The chain couples TRBV13 to TRBJ1-2; D not resolved. This CDR3 has 14 residues. Germline V gene sequence: CDR1 PRHDT, CDR2 FYEKMQ (reference sequence). Here the CDR3 DNA reads TGTGCCAGCAGTTCCGGGTGGGGTAACTGTGGCTACACCTTC. Translating gives CASSSGWGNCGYTF.